The present T cell receptor (beta chain) was sequenced within a study of cytomegalovirus exposure and HLA in healthy donors. Concerning this clone itself: Its matching antigen is unknown.

Study-level results: It was assumed in the presence/absence analyses that sequencing depth was roughly uniform across donors. Listed as cytomegalovirus-associated were roughly 180 TCR beta chains.

The study ran its PCR with 60 Vbeta and 13 Jbeta primers. Using immunoSEQ multiplex PCR, the repertoire was profiled, and TCRdb retains in-frame clones only, with some absent. The profile shows 200,000 or so clones, around 80% of them singletons. This TCR derives from a woman aged 18-29 years in good health and CMV-seropositive. Sequenced: PBMCs.

The CDR3: CASSKQGVSSGNTIYF. For the CDR3, the DNA is TGTGCCAGCAGCAAACAGGGGGTGAGCTCTGGAAACACCATATATTTT. This chain connects TRBV21-1 to TRBJ1-3; no check of the table's D call, TRBD1, against the DNA was made. TRBV21-1 is given as a pseudogene. CDR3 size: 16 residues.